This TCR beta chain originates from a study of blood T cell repertoires in COVID-19. As for the study in general: Samples came from the United States, Italy and Spain, spanning acute and convalescent COVID-19. Nucleic acid was either cDNA or gDNA, and it came from T cells, B-cell-depleted T cells, or PBMCs.

The CDR3 totals 15 residues. In germline, CDR1 is SGHNT, CDR2 YENEEA. V lost 4 bases and J 1 base, leaving 11 bases between the germline ends. This clone was counted a single time. Original handling: Reference gene primers were amplified, and this amplification served to estimate nucleated cell counts. Clones were read by immunoSEQ multiplex PCR, and TCRdb kept only the in-frame ones, dropping some. Clonal size and the V and J genes are those of that table, whereas D and trimming came from the DNA. The table shows roughly 200,000 clones, with around 91% occurring only once. V gene TRBV11-3 combines with J gene TRBJ2-1, with TRBD2 as a possible D gene (6 bases). This clonotype originated in a man in his fifties or sixties with acute or convalescent COVID-19. The sequenced sample was peripheral blood. The CDR3 DNA follows: TGTGCCAGCAGCTCTCAAGCGGGTTCCTACAATGAGCAGTTCTTC. Protein sequence: CASSSQAGSYNEQFF.